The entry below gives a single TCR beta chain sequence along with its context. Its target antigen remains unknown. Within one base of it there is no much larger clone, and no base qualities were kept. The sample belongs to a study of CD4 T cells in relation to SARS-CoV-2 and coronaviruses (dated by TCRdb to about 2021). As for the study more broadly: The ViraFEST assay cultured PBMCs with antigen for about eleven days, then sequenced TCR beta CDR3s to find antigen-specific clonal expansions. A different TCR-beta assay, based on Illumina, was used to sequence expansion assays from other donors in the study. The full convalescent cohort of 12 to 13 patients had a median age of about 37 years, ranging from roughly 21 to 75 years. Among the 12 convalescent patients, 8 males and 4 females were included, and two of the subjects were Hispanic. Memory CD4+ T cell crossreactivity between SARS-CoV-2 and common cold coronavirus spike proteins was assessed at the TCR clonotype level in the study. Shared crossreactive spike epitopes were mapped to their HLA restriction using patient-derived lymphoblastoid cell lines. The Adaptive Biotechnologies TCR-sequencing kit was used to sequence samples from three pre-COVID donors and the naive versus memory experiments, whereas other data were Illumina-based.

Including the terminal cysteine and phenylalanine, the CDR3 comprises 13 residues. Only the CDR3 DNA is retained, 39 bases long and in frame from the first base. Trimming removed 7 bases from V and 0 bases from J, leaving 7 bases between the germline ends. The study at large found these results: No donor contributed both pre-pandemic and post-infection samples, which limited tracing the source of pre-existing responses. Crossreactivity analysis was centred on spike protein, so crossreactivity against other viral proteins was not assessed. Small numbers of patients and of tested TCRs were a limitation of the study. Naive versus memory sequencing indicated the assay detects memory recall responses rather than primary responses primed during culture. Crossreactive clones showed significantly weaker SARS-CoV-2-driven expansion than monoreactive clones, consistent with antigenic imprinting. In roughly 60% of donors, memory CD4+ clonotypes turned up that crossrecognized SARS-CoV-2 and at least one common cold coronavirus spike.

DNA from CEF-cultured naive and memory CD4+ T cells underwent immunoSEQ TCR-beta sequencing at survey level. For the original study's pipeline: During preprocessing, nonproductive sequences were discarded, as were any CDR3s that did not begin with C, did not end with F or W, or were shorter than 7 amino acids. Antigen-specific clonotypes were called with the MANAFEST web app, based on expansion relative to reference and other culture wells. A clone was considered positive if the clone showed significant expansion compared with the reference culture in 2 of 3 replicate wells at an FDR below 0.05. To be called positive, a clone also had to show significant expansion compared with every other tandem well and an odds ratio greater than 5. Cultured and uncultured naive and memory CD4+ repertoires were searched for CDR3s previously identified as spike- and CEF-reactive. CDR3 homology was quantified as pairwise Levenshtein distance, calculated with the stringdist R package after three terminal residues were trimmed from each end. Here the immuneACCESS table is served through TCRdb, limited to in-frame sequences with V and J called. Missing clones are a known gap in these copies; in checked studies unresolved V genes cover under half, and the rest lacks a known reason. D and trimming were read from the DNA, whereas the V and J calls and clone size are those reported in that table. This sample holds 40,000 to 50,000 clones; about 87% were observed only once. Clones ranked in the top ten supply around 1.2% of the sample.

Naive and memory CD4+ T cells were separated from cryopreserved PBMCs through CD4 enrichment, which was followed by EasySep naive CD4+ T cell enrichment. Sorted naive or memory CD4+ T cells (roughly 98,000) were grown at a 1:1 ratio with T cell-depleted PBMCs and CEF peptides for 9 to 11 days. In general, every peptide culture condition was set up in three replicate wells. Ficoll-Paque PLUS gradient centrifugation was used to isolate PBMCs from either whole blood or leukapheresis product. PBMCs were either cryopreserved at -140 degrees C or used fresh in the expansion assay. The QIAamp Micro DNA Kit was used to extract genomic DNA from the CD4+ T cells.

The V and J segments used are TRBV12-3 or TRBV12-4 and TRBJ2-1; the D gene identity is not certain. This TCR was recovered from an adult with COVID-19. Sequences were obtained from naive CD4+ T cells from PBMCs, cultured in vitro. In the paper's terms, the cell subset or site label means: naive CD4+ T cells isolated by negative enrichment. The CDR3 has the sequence CASTPSSYNEQFF. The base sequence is TGTGCCAGCACTCCCAGCTCCTACAATGAGCAGTTCTTC.